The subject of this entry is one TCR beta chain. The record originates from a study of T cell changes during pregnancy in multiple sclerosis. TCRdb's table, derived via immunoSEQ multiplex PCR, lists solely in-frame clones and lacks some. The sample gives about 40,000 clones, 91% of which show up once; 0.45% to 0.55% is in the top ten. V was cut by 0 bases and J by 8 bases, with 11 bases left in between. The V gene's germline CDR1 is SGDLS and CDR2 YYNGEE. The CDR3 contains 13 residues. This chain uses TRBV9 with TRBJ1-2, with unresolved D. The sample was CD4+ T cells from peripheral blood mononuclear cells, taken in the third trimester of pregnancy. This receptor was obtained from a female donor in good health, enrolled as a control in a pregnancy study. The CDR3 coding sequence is TGTGCCAGCAGCGTAGTACTCCTCGGGGGCTACACCTTC. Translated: CASSVVLLGGYTF.